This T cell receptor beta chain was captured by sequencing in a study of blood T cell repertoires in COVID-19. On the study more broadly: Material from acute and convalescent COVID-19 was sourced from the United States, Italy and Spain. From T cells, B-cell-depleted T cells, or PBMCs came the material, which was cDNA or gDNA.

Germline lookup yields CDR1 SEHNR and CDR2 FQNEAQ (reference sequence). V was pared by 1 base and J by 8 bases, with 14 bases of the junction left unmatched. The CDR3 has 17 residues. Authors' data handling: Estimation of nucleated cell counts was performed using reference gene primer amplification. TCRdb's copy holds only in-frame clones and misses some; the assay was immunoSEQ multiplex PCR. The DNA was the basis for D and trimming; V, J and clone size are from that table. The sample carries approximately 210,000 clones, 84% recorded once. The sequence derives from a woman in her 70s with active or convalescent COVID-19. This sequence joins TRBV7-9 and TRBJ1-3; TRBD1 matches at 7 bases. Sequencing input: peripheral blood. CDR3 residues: CASSLVGDSRHRDTIYF. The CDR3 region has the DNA TGTGCCAGCAGCTTAGTAGGGGACAGTCGCCATAGAGACACCATATATTTT.